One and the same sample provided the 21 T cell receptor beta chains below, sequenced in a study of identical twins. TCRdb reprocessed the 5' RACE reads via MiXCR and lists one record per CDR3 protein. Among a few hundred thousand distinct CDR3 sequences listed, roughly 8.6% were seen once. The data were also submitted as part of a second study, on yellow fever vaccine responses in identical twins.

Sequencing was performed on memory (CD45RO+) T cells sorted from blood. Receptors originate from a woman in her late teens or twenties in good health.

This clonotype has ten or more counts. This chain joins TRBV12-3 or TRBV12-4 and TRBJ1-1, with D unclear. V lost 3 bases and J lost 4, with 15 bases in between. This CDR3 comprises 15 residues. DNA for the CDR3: TGTGCCAGCAGTTTTGTGGGGTTTGGTTTCACTGAAGCTTTCTTT. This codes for CASSFVGFGFTEAFF.

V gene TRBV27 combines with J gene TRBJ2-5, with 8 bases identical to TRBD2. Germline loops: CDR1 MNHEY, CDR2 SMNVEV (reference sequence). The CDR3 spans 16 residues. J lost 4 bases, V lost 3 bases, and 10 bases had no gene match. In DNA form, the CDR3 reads TGTGCCAGCAGTTTTGGGAGCGGGAGTAGGCGAGAGACCCAGTACTTC. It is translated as CASSFGSGSRRETQYF.

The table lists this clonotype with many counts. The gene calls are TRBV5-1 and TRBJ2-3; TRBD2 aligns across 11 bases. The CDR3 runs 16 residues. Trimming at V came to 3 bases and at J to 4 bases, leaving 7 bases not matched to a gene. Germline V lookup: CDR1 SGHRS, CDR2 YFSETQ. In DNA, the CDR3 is TGCGCCAGCAGCTCCGGGACTAGCGGTTTGTCAGATACGCAGTATTTT. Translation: CASSSGTSGLSDTQYF.

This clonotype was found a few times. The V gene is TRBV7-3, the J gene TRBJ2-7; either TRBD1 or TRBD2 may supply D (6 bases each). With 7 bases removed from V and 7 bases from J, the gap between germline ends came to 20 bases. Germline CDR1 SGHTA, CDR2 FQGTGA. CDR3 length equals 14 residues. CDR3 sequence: CASIPGAGVREQYF. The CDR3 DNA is TGTGCCAGCATCCCGGGGGCAGGGGTAAGAGAGCAGTACTTC.

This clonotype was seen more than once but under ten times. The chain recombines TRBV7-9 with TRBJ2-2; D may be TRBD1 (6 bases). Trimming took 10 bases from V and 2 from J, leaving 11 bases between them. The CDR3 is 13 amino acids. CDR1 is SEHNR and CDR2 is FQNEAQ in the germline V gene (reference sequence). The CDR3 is CAKTGDNTGELFF. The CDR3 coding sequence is TGTGCCAAGACAGGAGACAACACCGGGGAGCTGTTTTTT.

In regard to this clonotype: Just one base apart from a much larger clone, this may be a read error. This CDR3 reads CASSRDNGCNEQFF. CDR3 nucleotide sequence: TGTGCCAGCAGCAGGGACAATGGATGCAATGAGCAGTTCTTC. This chain uses TRBV27 with TRBJ2-1, with D possibly TRBD1 on 6 matching bases. V was trimmed by 6 bases and J by 6 bases, leaving 15 bases between them. Looked up from germline, CDR1 is MNHEY and CDR2 is SMNVEV (reference sequence). The CDR3 runs 14 residues.

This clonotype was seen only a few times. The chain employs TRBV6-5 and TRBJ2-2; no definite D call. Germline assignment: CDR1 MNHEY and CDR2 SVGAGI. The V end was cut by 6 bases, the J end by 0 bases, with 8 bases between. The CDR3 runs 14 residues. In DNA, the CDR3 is TGTGCCAGCAGATTAGGAGCGAACACCGGGGAGCTGTTTTTT. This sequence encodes CASRLGANTGELFF.

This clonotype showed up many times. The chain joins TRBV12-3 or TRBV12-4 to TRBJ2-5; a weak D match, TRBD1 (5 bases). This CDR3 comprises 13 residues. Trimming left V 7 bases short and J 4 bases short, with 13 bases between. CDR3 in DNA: TGTGCCAGCACCCGTCAGGGTGTAGAGACCCAGTACTTC. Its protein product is CASTRQGVETQYF.

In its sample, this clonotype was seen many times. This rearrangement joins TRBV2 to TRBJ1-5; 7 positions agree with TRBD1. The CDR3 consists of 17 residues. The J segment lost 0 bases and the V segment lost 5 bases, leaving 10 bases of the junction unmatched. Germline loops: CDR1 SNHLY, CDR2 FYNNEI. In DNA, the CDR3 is TGTGCCAGCAGTTCCTCCGGGACAGTCTATAGCAATCAGCCCCAGCATTTT. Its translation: CASSSSGTVYSNQPQHF.

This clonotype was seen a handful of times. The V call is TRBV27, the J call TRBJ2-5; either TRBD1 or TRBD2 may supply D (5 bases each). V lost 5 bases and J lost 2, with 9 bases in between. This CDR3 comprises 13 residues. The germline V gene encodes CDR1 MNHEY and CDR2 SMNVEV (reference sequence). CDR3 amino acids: CASSQEGQETQYF. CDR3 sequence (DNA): TGTGCCAGCAGTCAAGAGGGGCAAGAGACCCAGTACTTC.

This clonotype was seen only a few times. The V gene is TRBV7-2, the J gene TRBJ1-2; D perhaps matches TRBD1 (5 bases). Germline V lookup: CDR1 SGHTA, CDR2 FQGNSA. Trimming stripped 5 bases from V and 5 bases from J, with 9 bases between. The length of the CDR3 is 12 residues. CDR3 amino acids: CASSPGPYGYTF. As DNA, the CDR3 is TGTGCCAGCAGCCCGGGGCCGTATGGCTACACCTTC.

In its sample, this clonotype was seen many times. In DNA form, the CDR3 reads TGTGCCAGCAGCTTGGCAGGTAGCGGGAGCACCTACGAGCAGTACTTC. This translates into CASSLAGSGSTYEQYF. J is TRBJ2-7 and V is TRBV5-6, with 9 bases lining up with TRBD2. Looked up from germline, CDR1 is SGHDT and CDR2 is YYEEEE. This CDR3 comprises 16 residues. The V gene end was trimmed by 0 bases and the J gene end by 2 bases; junction bases not matched to a gene: 6.

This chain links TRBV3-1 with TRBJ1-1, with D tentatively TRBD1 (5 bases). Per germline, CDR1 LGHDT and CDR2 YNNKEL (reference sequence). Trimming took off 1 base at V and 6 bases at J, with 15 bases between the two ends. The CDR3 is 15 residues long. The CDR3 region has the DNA TGTGCCAGCAGCCAAGGTCGGGGGGTTGGTTCTGAAGCTTTCTTT. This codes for CASSQGRGVGSEAFF.

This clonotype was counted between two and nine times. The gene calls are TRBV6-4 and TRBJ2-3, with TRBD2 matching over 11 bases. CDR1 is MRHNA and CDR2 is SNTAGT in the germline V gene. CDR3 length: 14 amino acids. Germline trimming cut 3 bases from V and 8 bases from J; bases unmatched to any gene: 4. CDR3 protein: CASSEGLAGGTQYF. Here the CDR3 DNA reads TGTGCCAGCAGTGAAGGTCTAGCGGGAGGTACGCAGTATTTT.

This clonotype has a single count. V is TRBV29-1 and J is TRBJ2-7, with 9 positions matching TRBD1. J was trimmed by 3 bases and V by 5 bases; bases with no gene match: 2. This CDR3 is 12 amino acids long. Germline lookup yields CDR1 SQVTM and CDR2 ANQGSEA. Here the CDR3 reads CSVQGQGYEQYF. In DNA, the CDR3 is TGCAGCGTTCAGGGACAGGGCTACGAGCAGTACTTC.

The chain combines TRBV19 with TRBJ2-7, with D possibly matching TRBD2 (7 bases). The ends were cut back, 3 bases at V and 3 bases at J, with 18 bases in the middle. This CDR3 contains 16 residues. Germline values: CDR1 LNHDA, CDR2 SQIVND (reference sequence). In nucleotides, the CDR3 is TGTGCCAGTAGTATCCGGGGGCGGGGGAAAGACTACGAGCAGTACTTC. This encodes CASSIRGRGKDYEQYF. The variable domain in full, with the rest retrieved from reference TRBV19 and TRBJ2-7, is DGGITQSPKYLFRKEGQNVTLSCEQNLNHDAMYWYRQDPGQGLRLIYYSQIVNDFQKGDIAEGYSVSREKKESFPLTVTSAQKNPTAFYLCASSIRGRGKDYEQYFGPGTRLTVT.

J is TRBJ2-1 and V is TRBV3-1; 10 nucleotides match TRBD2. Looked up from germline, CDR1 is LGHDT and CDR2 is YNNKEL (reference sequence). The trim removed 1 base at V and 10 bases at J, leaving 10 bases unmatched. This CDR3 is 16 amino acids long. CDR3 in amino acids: CASSQGGVAGGGEQFF. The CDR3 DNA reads TGTGCCAGCAGCCAAGGGGGCGTAGCGGGAGGAGGGGAGCAGTTCTTC.

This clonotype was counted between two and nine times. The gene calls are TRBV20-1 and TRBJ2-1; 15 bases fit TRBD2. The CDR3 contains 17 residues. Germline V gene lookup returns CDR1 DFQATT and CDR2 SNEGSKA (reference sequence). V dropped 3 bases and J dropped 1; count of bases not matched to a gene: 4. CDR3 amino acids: CSASRTSGRGSYNEQFF. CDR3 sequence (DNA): TGCAGTGCTAGTAGGACTAGCGGGAGGGGGTCCTACAATGAGCAGTTCTTC.

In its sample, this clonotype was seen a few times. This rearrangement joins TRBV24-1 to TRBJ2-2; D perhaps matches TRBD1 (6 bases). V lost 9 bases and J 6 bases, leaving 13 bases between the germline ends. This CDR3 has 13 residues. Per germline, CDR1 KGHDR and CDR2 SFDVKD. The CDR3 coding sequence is TGTGCCACCGCCAAACAGGGTCCCGGGGAGCTGTTTTTT. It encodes CATAKQGPGELFF.

Here the CDR3 reads CASLDLANTGELFF. The CDR3 region has the DNA TGCGCCAGCTTGGACCTCGCGAACACCGGGGAGCTGTTTTTT. The rearrangement links TRBV10-2 to TRBJ2-2, with D unclear. V was trimmed by 8 bases and J by 0 bases, leaving 10 bases between them. The CDR3 covers 14 residues. Looked up from germline, CDR1 is WSHSY and CDR2 is SAAADI.

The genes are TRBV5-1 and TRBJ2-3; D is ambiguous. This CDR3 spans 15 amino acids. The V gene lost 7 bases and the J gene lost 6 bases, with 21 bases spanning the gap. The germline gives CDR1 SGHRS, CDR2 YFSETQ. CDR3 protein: CASGISTPGSDTQYF. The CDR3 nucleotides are TGCGCCAGCGGAATTAGCACGCCCGGTTCCGATACGCAGTATTTT.